This section outlines one TCR beta chain sequence together with its context. This specimen comes from a study of cytomegalovirus exposure and HLA in healthy donors. The PCR made use of 60 Vbeta and 13 Jbeta primers. In the authors' methods: Among the unique TCR beta chains that a later analysis counted, around 82 million in all, 10 million to 11 million were shared. Measured with immunoSEQ multiplex PCR; TCRdb has only the in-frame clones, and not every one. That table gives V, J and clone size, and the DNA gave D and trimming. Of roughly 170,000 clones detected, around 81% appear once; the ten largest clones hold around 2.4%. The germline V gene has CDR1 MGHDK and CDR2 SYGVNS. The CDR3 extends over 16 amino acids. Trimming removed 4 bases from V and 2 bases from J, with 16 bases in between.

The receptor comes from a woman in her 30s in good health and CMV-seronegative. The sample was PBMCs. The J gene is TRBJ2-3, the V gene TRBV25-1; D might be TRBD1 (6 bases). CDR3 region: CASSVLVWGLTDTQYF. As DNA, the CDR3 is TGTGCCAGCAGTGTCCTCGTGTGGGGGCTCACAGATACGCAGTATTTT.